This T cell receptor (beta chain) was sequenced during a study of CDR3 diversity in severe acne. Between the trimmed V and J ends, which lost 5 bases and 7 bases, there was a span of 12 bases. CDR1 is LNHDA, CDR2 SQIVND, per germline (reference sequence). The CDR3 covers 13 residues. TCRdb called the PCR reads again in MiXCR, with one record for every CDR3 protein. This sample has 97,000 or so distinct CDR3 sequences; more than 45% occur once, and the top ten carry around 12%. The sequence came from a male donor with acne. The chain recombines TRBV19 with TRBJ2-1; weak D call: TRBD2 (5 bases). The source material was blood. The CDR3 bases are TGTGCCAGTAGTTACGGACTCGAAAATGAGCAGTTCTTC. Protein product: CASSYGLENEQFF. The variable domain in full, completed from reference TRBV19 and TRBJ2-1, reads DGGITQSPKYLFRKEGQNVTLSCEQNLNHDAMYWYRQDPGQGLRLIYYSQIVNDFQKGDIAEGYSVSREKKESFPLTVTSAQKNPTAFYLCASSYGLENEQFFGPGTRLTVL.